Listed below are T cell receptor beta chains from one sample, sequenced in a study of blood T cell repertoires in COVID-19. The data were produced by immunoSEQ multiplex PCR, yet TCRdb's version contains in-frame clones alone and is incomplete. The table includes about 140,000 clones, approximately 86% detected once. The sequenced material came from peripheral blood. All receptors come from a woman aged 55-69 years with acute or convalescent COVID-19. The CDR3 runs from the conserved cysteine through the conserved F or W. D genes are given only for firm matches.

CDR3aa	CDR3nt	d_gene	v_gene	j_gene
CASSRGGYDTQYF	TGTGCCAGCAGTCGGGGGGGCTACGATACGCAGTATTTT	TRBD2	TRBV28	TRBJ2-3
CASSPFGTGTNQPQHF	TGTGCCAGCAGCCCCTTTGGGACAGGGACTAATCAGCCCCAGCATTTT	TRBD1	TRBV28	TRBJ1-5
CASSTATGAETQYF	TGTGCCAGCAGTACAGCAACAGGGGCAGAGACCCAGTACTTC	TRBD1	TRBV6-2/TRBV6-3	TRBJ2-5
CASSLGGPSNQPQHF	TGTGCCAGCAGTTTAGGAGGACCGAGCAATCAGCCCCAGCATTTT	-	TRBV28	TRBJ1-5
CASSRGGGARKNIQYF	TGTGCCAGCAGCCGAGGTGGGGGGGCTAGAAAAAACATTCAGTACTTC	-	TRBV3-1/TRBV3-2	TRBJ2-4
CASSQDRDRPYEQYF	TGTGCCAGCAGCCAAGACCGGGACAGGCCCTACGAGCAGTACTTC	TRBD1	TRBV4-2	TRBJ2-7
CASSLSGQGEYYGYTF	TGTGCCAGCAGTTTATCCGGACAGGGGGAATACTATGGCTACACCTTC	TRBD1	TRBV27	TRBJ1-2
CASSRGQALWYF	TGTGCCAGCAGTCGCGGACAGGCGCTGTGGTACTTC	TRBD1	TRBV6-5	TRBJ2-7
CASSRTGISGNTIYF	TGTGCCAGCAGTCGGACAGGAATCTCTGGAAACACCATATATTTT	TRBD1	TRBV28	TRBJ1-3
CSAIQIYEQYF	TGCAGTGCTATTCAGATCTACGAGCAGTACTTC	-	TRBV20-1	TRBJ2-7
CASSTPHIGAFSYNEQFF	TGTGCCAGCAGCACACCGCACATTGGAGCATTCTCCTACAATGAGCAGTTCTTC	-	TRBV7-6	TRBJ2-1
CSASPHSPGNTIYF	TGCAGTGCTAGTCCCCACTCCCCAGGAAACACCATATATTTT	-	TRBV20-1	TRBJ1-3
CASSEQGTAGETQYF	TGTGCCAGCAGTGAACAAGGGACAGCCGGCGAGACCCAGTACTTC	TRBD1	TRBV6-1	TRBJ2-5